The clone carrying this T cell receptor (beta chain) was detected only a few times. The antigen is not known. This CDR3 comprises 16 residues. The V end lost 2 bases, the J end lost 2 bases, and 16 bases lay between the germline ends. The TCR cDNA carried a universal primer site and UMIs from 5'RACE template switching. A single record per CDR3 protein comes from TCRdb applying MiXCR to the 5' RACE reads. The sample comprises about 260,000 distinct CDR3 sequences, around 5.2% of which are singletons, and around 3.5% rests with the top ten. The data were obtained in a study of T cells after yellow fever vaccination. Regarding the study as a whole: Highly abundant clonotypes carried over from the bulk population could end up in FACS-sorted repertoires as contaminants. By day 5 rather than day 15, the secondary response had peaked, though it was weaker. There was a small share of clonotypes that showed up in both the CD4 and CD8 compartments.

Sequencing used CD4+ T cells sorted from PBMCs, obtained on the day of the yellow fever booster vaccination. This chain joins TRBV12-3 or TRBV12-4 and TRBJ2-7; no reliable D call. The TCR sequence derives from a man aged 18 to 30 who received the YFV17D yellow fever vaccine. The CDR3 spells CASSLSDGPPPYEQYF. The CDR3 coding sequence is TGTGCCAGCAGTTTAAGCGACGGACCTCCGCCCTACGAGCAGTACTTC.